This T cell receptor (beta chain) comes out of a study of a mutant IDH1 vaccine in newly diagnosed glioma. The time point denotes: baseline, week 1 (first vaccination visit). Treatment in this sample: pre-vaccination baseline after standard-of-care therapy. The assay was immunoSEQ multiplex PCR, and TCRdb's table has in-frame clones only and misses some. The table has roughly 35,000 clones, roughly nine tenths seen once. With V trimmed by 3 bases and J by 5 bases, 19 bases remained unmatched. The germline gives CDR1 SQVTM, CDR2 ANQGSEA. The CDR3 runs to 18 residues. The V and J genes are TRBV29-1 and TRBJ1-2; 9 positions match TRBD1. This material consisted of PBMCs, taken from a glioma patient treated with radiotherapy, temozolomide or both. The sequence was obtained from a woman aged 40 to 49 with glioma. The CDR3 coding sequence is TGCAGCGTTGATGTAAGAGACGGGACAGGGACCTCGGGGTATGGCTACACCTTC. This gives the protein CSVDVRDGTGTSGYGYTF.